This entry features one T cell receptor beta chain sequence. What it recognizes is unknown. They ran version v3.0 of the immunoSEQ assay at survey level. Clones were read by immunoSEQ multiplex PCR, and TCRdb kept only the in-frame ones, dropping some. The sample shows fewer than 35,000 clones, approximately 80% of them seen only once. This entry belongs to a study of long-term antiretroviral therapy in people with HIV. Study outcomes and limitations: Clones with expansion before ART led the repertoire at all time points.

V lost 4 bases and J lost 10; bases outside the gene matches: 6. Germline assignment: CDR1 WNHNN and CDR2 SYGVQD (reference sequence). CDR3 length: 14 residues. Sequences were derived from unsorted PBMCs, sampled 3.1 years after starting antiretroviral therapy. The chain uses TRBV10-1 and TRBJ1-6; 8 bases line up with TRBD1. The TCR sequence derives from a woman in her forties or fifties with HIV. For the CDR3, the DNA is TGCGCCAGCAGTGCCGGACAGGGAGTATCACCCCTCCACTTT. Amino acid sequence: CASSAGQGVSPLHF.